These 2 T cell receptor beta chains share one sample of origin, sequenced in a study of identical twins. TCRdb called the 5' RACE reads again in MiXCR, with one record for every CDR3 protein. The sample has 700,000 or so distinct CDR3 sequences, over 8.5% seen once. The same specimen was also included in a second study, on yellow fever vaccine responses in identical twins.

The sequencing input was PBMCs. These receptors originate from a woman aged 18-30 years in good health.

This clonotype was recorded a few times. The chain links TRBV5-6 to TRBJ2-3, with D possibly TRBD2 on 5 matching bases. The germline V gene encodes CDR1 SGHDT and CDR2 YYEEEE. The CDR3 length is 16 residues. The V and J ends lost 0 bases and 0 bases respectively, with 11 bases between them. The CDR3 reads CASSLAGVLSTDTQYF. The CDR3 DNA is TGTGCCAGCAGCTTGGCCGGGGTCCTAAGCACAGATACGCAGTATTTT.

The chain employs TRBV18 and TRBJ2-2; D possibly uses TRBD1 or TRBD2 (6 bases each). V was cut by 5 bases and J by 0 bases, with 13 bases left in between. Germline V gene data show CDR1 as KGHSH and CDR2 as LQKENI. The CDR3 extends over 16 amino acids. CDR3 sequence: CASSLYREANTGELFF. DNA of the CDR3: TGTGCCAGCTCATTGTACAGGGAGGCGAACACCGGGGAGCTGTTTTTT.